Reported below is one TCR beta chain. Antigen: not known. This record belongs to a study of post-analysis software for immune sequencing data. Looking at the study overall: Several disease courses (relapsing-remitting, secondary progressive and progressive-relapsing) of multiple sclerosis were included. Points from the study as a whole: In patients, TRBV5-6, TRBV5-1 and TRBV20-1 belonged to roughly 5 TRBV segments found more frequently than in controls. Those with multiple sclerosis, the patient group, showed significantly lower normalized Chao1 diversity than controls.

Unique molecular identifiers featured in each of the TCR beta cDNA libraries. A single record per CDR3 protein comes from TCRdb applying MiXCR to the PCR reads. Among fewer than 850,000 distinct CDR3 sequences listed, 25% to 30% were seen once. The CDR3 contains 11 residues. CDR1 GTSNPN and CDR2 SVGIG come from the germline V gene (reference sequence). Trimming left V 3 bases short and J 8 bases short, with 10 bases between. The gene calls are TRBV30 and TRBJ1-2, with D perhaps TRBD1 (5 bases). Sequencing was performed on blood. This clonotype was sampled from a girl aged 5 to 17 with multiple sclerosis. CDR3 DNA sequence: TGTGCCTGGAGCCAGGGTGAAGGCTACACCTTC. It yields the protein CAWSQGEGYTF.